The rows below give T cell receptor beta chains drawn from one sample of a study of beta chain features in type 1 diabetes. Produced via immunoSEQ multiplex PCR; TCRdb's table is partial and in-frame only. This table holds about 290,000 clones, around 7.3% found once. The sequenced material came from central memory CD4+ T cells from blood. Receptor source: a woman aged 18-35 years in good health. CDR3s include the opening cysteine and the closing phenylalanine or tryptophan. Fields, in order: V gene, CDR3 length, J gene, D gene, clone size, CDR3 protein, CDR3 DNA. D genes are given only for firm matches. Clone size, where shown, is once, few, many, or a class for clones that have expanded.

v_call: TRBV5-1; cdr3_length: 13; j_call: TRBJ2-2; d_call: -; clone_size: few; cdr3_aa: CASTTGLTGELFF; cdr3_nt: TGCGCCAGCACTACAGGGCTCACCGGGGAGCTGTTTTTT
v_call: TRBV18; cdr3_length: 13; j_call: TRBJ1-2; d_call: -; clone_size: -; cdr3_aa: CASSRGTGFGYTF; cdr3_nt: TGTGCCAGCTCACGGGGAACAGGGTTCGGCTACACCTTC
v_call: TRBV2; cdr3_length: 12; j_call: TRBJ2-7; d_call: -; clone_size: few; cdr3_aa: CASSKSIYEQYF; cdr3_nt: TGTGCCAGCAGTAAATCCATCTACGAGCAGTACTTC
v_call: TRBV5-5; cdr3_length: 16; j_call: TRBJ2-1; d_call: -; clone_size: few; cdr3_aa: CASSLVVLTSYNEQFF; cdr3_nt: TGTGCCAGCAGCTTGGTCGTTCTGACTTCCTACAATGAGCAGTTCTTC
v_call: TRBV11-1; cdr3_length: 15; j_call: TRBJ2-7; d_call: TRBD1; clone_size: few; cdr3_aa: CASSYAGGRTYEQYF; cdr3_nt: TGTGCCAGCAGCTACGCAGGGGGCCGAACCTACGAGCAGTACTTC
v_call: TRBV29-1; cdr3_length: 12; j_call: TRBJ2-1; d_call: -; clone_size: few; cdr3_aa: CSARSLAYEQFF; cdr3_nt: TGCAGCGCCCGGTCCCTAGCCTATGAGCAGTTCTTC
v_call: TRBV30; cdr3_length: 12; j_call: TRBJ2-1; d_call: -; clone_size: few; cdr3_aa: CAWSPEGNEQFF; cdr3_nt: TGTGCCTGGAGTCCGGAGGGGAATGAGCAGTTCTTC
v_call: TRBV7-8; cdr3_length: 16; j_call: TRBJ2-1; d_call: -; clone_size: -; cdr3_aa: CASSPKGDPSYNEQFF; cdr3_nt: TGTGCCAGCAGCCCCAAGGGGGACCCCTCCTACAATGAGCAGTTCTTC
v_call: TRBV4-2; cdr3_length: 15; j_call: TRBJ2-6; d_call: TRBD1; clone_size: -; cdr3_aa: CASSSGGQGPNVLTF; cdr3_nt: TGTGCCAGCAGTTCCGGGGGACAGGGACCCAACGTCCTGACTTTC
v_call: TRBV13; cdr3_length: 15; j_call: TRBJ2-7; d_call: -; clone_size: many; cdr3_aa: CASSYSRSPTYEQYF; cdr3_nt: TGTGCCAGCAGCTATTCGAGGTCCCCTACCTACGAGCAGTACTTC
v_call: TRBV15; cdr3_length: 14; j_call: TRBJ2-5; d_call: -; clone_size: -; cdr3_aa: CATSREMHPRTQYF; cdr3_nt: TGTGCCACCAGCAGAGAAATGCACCCCAGGACCCAGTACTTC
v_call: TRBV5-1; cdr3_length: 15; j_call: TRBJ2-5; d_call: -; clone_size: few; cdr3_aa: CASSFGQNLQETQYF; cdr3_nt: TGCGCCAGCAGCTTCGGACAGAACCTTCAAGAGACCCAGTACTTC
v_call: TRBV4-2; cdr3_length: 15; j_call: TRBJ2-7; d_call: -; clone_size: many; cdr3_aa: CASSHTFLEAYEQYF; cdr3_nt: TGTGCCAGCAGCCATACTTTCCTGGAGGCCTACGAGCAGTACTTC
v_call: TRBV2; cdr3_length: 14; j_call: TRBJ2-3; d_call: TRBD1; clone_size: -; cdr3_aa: CASRDRQLTDTQYF; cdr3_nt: TGTGCCAGCAGGGACAGGCAACTCACAGATACGCAGTATTTT
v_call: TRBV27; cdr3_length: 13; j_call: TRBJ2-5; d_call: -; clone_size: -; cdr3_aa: CASSRTDQETQYF; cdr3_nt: TGTGCCAGCAGCCGGACAGACCAAGAGACCCAGTACTTC
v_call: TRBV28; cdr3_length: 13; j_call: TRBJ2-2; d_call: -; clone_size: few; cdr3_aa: CASSDHNTGELFF; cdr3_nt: TGTGCCAGCAGTGACCACAACACCGGGGAGCTGTTTTTT
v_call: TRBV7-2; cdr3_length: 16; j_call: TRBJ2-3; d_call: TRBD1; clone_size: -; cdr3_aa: CASSPYQTGFRDTQYF; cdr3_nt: TGTGCCAGCAGCCCCTACCAGACAGGGTTTCGAGATACGCAGTATTTT
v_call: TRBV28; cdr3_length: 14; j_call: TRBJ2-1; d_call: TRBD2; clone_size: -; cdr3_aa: CATKLQRGSNEQFF; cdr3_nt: TGTGCCACCAAACTCCAGCGGGGAAGCAATGAGCAGTTCTTC
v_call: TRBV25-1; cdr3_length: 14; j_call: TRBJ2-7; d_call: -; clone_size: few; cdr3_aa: CASSEYLGSYEQYF; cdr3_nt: TGTGCCAGCAGTGAATACCTAGGCTCCTACGAGCAGTACTTC
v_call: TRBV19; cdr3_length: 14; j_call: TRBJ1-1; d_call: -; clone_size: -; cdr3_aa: CASSTGQMNTEAFF; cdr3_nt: TGTGCCAGTAGTACGGGACAAATGAACACTGAAGCTTTCTTT
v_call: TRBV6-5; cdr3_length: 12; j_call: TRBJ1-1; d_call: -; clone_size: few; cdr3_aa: CASSSWNTEAFF; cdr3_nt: TGTGCCAGCAGCTCCTGGAACACTGAAGCTTTCTTT
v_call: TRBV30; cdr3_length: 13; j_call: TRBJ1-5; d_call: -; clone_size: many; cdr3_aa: CAWSSGFNQPQHF; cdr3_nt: TGTGCCTGGAGTTCTGGGTTCAATCAGCCCCAGCATTTT
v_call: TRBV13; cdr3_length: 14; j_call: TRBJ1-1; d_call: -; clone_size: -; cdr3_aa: CASSPSVDGTEAFF; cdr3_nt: TGTGCCAGCAGCCCCTCAGTGGATGGCACTGAAGCTTTCTTT
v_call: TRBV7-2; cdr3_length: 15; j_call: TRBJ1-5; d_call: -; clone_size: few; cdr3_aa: CASSLALGGNQPQHF; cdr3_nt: TGTGCCAGCAGCTTAGCGCTTGGGGGGAATCAGCCCCAGCATTTT
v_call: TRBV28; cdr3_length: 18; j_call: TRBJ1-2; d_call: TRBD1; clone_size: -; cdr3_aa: CASSPTGTGPLINYGYTF; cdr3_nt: TGTGCCAGCAGCCCGACCGGGACAGGGCCCCTCATTAACTATGGCTACACCTTC
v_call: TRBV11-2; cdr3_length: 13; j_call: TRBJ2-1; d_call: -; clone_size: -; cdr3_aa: CASSLDRYNEQFF; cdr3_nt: TGTGCCAGCAGCTTAGATCGGTACAATGAGCAGTTCTTC
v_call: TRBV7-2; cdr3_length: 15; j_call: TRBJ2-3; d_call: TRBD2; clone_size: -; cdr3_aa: CASSLASGWSDTQYF; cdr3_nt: TGTGCCAGCAGCTTAGCTAGCGGGTGGTCAGATACGCAGTATTTT
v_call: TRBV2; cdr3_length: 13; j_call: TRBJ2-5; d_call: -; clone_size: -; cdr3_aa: CASSGVGRETQYF; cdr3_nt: TGTGCCAGCTCGGGGGTAGGCCGGGAGACCCAGTACTTC
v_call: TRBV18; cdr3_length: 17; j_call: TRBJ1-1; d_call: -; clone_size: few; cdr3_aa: CASSPPSAVLVGTEAFF; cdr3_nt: TGTGCCAGCTCACCACCGTCGGCAGTTCTAGTAGGCACTGAAGCTTTCTTT
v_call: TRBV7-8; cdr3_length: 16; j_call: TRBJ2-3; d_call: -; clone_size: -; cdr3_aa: CASSLVTVSSTDTQYF; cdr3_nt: TGTGCCAGCAGCTTAGTGACGGTTTCTAGCACAGATACGCAGTATTTT
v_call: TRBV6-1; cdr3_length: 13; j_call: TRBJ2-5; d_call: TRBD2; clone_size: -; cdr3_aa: CASRPGTSGTQYF; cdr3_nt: TGTGCCAGCAGACCTGGGACTAGCGGGACCCAGTACTTC
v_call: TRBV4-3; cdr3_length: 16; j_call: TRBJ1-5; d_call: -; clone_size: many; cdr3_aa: CASSQDRPRNNQPQHF; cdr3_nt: TGCGCCAGCAGCCAAGATCGACCCAGGAACAATCAGCCCCAGCATTTT
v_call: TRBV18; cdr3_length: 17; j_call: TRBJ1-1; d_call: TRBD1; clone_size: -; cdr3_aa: CASSPSDRDLRNTEAFF; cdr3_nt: TGTGCCAGCTCACCATCGGACAGGGATTTAAGGAACACTGAAGCTTTCTTT
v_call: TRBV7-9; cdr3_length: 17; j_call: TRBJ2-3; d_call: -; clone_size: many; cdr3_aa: CASSLGLWISTTDTQYF; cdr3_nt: TGTGCCAGCAGCTTAGGTCTGTGGATCTCGACCACAGATACGCAGTATTTT
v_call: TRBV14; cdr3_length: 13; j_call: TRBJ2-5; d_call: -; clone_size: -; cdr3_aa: CASSQEIRGTQYF; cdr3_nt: TGTGCCAGCAGCCAAGAGATCAGGGGGACCCAGTACTTC
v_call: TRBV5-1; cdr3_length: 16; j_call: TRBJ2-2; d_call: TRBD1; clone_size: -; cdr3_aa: CASSAGTGLNTGELFF; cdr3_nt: TGCGCCAGCAGCGCCGGGACAGGGTTGAACACCGGGGAGCTGTTTTTT
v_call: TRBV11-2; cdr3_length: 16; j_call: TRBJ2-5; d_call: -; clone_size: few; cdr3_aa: CASSRPAQGSRETQYF; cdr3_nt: TGTGCCAGCAGCCGCCCCGCGCAGGGGTCCCGAGAGACCCAGTACTTC
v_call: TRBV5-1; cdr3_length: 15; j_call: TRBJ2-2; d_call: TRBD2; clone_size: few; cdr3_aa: CASSLVAGSPGELFF; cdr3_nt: TGCGCCAGCAGCTTGGTAGCGGGGTCCCCCGGGGAGCTGTTTTTT
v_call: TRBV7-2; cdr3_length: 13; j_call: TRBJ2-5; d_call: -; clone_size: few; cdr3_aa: CASSLTPQETQYF; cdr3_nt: TGTGCCAGCAGCCTAACACCCCAAGAGACCCAGTACTTC
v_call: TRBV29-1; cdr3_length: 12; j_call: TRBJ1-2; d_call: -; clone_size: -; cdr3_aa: CSVDIGVYGYTF; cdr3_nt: TGCAGCGTTGATATCGGGGTCTATGGCTACACCTTC
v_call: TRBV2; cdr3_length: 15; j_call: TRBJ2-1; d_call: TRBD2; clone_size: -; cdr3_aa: CASSQGLVGGDEQFF; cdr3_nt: TGTGCCAGCAGCCAGGGACTAGTGGGGGGCGATGAGCAGTTCTTC
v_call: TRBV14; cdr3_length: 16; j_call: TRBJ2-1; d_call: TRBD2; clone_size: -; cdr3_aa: CASSQDRGRVHNEQFF; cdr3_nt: TGTGCCAGCAGCCAAGATCGCGGGAGGGTCCACAATGAGCAGTTCTTC